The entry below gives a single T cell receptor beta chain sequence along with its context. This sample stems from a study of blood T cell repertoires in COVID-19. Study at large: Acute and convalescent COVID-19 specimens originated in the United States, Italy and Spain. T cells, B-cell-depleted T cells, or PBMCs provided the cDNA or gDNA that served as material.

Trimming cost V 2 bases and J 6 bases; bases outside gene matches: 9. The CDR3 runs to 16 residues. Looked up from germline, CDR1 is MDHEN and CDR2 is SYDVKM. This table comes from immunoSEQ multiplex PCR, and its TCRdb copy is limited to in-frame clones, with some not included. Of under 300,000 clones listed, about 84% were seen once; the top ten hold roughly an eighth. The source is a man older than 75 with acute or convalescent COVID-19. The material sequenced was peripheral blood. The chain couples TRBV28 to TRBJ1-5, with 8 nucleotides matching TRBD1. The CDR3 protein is CASSLTGQGGRQPQHF. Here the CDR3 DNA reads TGTGCCAGCAGTTTAACCGGACAGGGAGGGCGTCAGCCCCAGCATTTT.